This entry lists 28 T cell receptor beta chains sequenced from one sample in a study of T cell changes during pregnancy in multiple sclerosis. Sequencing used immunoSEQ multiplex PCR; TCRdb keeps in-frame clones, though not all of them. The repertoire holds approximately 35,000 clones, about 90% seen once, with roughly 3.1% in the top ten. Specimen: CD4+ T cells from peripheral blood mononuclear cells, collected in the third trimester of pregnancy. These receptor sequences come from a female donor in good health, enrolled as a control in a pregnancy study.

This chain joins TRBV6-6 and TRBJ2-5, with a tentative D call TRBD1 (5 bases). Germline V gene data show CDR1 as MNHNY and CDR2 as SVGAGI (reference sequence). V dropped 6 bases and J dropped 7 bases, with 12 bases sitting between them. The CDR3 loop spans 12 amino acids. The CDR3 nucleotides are TGTGCCAGCAGCCCCAGGGATGGGACCCAGTACTTC. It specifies CASSPRDGTQYF.

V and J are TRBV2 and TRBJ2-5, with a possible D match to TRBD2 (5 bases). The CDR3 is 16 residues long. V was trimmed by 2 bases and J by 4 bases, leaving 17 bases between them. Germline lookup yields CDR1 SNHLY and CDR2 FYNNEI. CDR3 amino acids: CASSEFARARGETQYF. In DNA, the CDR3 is TGTGCCAGCAGTGAATTCGCGAGGGCTCGGGGAGAGACCCAGTACTTC.

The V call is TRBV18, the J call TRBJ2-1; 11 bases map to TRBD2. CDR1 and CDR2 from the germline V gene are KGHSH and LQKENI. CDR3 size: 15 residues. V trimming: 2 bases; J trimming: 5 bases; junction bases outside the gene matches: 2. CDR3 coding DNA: TGTGCCAGCTCACCAGGGACTAGCGGTAACAATGAGCAGTTCTTC. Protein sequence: CASSPGTSGNNEQFF.

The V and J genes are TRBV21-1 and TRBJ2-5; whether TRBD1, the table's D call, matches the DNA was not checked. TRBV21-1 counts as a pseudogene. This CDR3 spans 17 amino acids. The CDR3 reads CASSIRQGWGIQETQYF. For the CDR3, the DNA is TGTGCCAGCAGCATCCGACAGGGGTGGGGGATCCAAGAGACCCAGTACTTC.

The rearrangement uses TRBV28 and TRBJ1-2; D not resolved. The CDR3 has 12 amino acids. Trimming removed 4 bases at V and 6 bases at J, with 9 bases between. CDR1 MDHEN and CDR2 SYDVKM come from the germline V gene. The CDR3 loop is CASSSPAHGYTF. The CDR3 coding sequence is TGTGCCAGCAGTTCCCCCGCGCATGGCTACACCTTC.

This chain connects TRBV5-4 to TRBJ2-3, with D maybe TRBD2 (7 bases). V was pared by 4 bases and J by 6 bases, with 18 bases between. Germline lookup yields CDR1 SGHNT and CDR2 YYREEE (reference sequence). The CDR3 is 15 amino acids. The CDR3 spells CASSGPTGGDDTQYF. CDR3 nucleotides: TGTGCCAGCAGCGGGCCGACGGGGGGCGATGATACGCAGTATTTT. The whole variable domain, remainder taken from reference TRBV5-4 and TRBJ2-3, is ETGVTQSPTHLIKTRGQQVTLRCSSQSGHNTVSWYQQALGQGPQFIFQYYREEENGRGNFPPRFSGLQFPNYSSELNVNALELDDSALYLCASSGPTGGDDTQYFGPGTRLTVL.

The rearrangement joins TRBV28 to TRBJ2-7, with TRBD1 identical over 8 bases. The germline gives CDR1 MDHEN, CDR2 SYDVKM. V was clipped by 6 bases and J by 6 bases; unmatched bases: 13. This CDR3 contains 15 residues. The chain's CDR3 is CASSSVGQGVGEQYF. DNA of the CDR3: TGTGCCAGCAGCTCAGTTGGACAGGGAGTTGGCGAGCAGTACTTC.

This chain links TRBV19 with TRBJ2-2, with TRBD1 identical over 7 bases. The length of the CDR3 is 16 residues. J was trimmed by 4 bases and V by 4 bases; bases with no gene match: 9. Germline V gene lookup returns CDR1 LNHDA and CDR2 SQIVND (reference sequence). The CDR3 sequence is CASSTVGQMSTGELFF. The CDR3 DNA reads TGTGCCAGTAGTACCGTGGGACAGATGAGCACCGGGGAGCTGTTTTTT.

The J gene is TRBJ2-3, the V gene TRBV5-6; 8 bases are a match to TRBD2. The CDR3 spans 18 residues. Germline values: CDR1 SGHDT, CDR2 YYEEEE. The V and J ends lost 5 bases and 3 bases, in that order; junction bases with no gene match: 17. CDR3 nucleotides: TGTGCCAGCAGTCTAACTAGCGGAGGGGATAGTTTGACAGATACGCAGTATTTT. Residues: CASSLTSGGDSLTDTQYF.

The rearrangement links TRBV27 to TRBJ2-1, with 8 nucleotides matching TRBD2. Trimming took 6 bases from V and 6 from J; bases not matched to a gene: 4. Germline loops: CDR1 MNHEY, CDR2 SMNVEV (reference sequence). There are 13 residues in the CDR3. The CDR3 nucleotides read TGTGCCAGCAGGGGGACTAGTCGCAATGAGCAGTTCTTC. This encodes CASRGTSRNEQFF.

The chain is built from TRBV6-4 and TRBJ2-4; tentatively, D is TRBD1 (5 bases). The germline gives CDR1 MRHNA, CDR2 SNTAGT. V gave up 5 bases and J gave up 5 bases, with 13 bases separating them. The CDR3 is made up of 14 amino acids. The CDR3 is CASSLTWGENIQYF. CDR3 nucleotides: TGTGCCAGCAGTCTTACGTGGGGCGAAAACATTCAGTACTTC.

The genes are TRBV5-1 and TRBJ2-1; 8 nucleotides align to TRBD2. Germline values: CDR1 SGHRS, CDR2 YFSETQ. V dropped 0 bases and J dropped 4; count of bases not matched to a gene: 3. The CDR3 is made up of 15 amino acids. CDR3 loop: CASSLEIAGYNEQFF. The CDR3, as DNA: TGCGCCAGCAGCTTGGAGATAGCGGGGTACAATGAGCAGTTCTTC.

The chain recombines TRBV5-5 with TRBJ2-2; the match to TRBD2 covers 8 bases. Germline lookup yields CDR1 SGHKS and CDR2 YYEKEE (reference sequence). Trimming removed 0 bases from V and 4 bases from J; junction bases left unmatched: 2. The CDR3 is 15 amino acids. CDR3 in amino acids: CASSLGLASTGELFF. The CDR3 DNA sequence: TGTGCCAGCAGCTTGGGACTAGCGAGCACCGGGGAGCTGTTTTTT. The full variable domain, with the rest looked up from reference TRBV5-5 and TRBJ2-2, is DAGVTQSPTHLIKTRGQQVTLRCSPISGHKSVSWYQQVLGQGPQFIFQYYEKEERGRGNFPDRFSARQFPNYSSELNVNALLLGDSALYLCASSLGLASTGELFFGEGSRLTVL.

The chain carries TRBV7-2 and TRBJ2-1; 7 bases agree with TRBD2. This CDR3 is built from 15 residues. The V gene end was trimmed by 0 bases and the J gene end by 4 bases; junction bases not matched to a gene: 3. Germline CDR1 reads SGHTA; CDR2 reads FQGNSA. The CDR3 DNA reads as TGTGCCAGCAGCTTAGCGGCTAGCGGATACAATGAGCAGTTCTTC. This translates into CASSLAASGYNEQFF.

The CDR3 DNA follows: TGCGCCAGCAGCTTGACCAGACAAGAACAGTACTTC. Translated, it gives CASSLTRQEQYF. This chain connects TRBV5-1 to TRBJ2-7; D gene unclear. Germline lookup yields CDR1 SGHRS and CDR2 YFSETQ. The V end lost 1 base, the J end lost 10 bases, and 12 bases lay between the germline ends. This CDR3 spans 12 amino acids. The full variable domain, its missing parts supplied by reference TRBV5-1 and TRBJ2-7, is KAGVTQTPRYLIKTRGQQVTLSCSPISGHRSVSWYQQTPGQGLQFLFEYFSETQRNKGNFPGRFSGRQFSNSRSEMNVSTLELGDSALYLCASSLTRQEQYFGPGTRLTVT.

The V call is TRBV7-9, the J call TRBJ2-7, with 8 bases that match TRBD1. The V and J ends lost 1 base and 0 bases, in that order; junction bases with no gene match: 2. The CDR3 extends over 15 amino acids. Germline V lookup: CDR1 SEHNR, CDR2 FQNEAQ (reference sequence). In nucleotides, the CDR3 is TGTGCCAGCAGCTTAGGGACAGGGCACTCCTACGAGCAGTACTTC. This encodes CASSLGTGHSYEQYF.

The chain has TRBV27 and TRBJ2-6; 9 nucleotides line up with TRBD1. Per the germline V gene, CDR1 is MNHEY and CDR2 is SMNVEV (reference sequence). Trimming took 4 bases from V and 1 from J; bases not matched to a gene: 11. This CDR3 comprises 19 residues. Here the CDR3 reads CASSYGRDRVPSGANVLTF. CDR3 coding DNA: TGTGCCAGCAGTTACGGAAGGGACAGGGTACCTTCTGGGGCCAACGTCCTGACTTTC.

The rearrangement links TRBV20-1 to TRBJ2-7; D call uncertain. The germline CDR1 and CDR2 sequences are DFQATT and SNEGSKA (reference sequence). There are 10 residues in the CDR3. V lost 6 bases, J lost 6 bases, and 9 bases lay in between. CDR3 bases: TGCAGTGCCCCTTTCCCCGAGCAGTACTTC. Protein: CSAPFPEQYF.

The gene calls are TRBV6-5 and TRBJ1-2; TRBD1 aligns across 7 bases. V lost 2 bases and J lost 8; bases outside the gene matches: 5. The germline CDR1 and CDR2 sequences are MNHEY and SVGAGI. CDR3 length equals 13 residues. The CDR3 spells CASSYRDRRGYTF. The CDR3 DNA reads TGTGCCAGCAGTTACAGGGACAGAAGAGGCTACACCTTC.

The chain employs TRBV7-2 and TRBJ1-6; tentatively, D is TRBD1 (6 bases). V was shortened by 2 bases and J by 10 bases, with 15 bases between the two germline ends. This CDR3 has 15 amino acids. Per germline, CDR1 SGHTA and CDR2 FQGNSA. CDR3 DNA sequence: TGTGCCAGCAGCTTAAACGTACACAGGGAATCACCCCTCCACTTT. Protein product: CASSLNVHRESPLHF.

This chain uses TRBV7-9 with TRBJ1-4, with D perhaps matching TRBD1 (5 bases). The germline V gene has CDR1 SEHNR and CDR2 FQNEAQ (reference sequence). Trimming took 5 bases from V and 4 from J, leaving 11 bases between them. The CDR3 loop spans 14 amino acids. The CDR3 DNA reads TGTGCCAGCAGCGTGGGCAGGGATAATGAAAAACTGTTTTTT. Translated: CASSVGRDNEKLFF.

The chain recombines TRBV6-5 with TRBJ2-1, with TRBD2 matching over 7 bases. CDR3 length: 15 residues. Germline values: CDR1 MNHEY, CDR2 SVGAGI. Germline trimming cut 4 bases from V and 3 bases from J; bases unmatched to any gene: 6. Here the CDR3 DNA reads TGTGCCAGCAGTTGGCTGGGGGGGGGCTACAATGAGCAGTTCTTC. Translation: CASSWLGGGYNEQFF.

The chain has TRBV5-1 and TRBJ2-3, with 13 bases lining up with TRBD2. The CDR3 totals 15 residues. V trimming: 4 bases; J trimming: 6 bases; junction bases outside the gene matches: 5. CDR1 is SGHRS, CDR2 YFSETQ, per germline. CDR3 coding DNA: TGCGCCAGCAGCCGACTAGCGGGGGGATCGGATACGCAGTATTTT. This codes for CASSRLAGGSDTQYF.

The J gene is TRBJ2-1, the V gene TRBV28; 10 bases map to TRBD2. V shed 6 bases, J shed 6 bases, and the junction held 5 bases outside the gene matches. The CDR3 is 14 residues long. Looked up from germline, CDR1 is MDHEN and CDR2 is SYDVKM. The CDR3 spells CASRSLAGANEQFF. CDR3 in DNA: TGTGCCAGCAGGTCCCTAGCGGGAGCCAATGAGCAGTTCTTC. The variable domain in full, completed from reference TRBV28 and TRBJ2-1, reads DVKVTQSSRYLVKRTGEKVFLECVQDMDHENMFWYRQDPGLGLRLIYFSYDVKMKEKGDIPEGYSVSREKKERFSLILESASTNQTSMYLCASRSLAGANEQFFGPGTRLTVL.

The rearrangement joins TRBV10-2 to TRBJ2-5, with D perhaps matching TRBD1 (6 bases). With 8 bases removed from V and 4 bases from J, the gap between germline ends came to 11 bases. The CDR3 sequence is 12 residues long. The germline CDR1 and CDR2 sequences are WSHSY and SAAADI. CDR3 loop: CASQGFVETQYF. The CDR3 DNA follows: TGCGCCAGCCAGGGGTTCGTAGAGACCCAGTACTTC.

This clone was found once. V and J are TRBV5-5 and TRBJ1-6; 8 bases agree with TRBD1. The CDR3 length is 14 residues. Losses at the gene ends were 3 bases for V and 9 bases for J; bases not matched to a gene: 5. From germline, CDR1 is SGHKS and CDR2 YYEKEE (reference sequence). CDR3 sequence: CASSSGQEISPLHF. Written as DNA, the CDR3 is TGTGCCAGCAGCTCGGGACAGGAGATTTCACCCCTCCACTTT.

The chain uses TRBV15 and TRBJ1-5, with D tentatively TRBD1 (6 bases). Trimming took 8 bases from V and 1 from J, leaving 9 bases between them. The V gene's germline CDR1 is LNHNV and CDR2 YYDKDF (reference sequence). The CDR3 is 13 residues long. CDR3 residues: CATAQGSNQPQHF. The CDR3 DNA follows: TGTGCCACCGCTCAGGGGAGCAATCAGCCCCAGCATTTT.

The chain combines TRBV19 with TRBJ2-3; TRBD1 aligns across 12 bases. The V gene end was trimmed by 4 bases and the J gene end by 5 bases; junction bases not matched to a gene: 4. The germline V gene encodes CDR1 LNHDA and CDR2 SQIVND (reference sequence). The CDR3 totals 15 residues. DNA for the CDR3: TGTGCCAGTAGTACGGGACAGGGGGCGGGAGATACGCAGTATTTT. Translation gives CASSTGQGAGDTQYF.